This TCR beta chain was sequenced during a study of PD-L1 blockade in urothelial cancer. Study summary: The year 2014 saw patients start atezolizumab, 1,200 mg intravenously every 3 weeks. Study results and limitations: Tumor-associated clones in blood expanded more at 3 weeks in durable-benefit patients.

Measured with immunoSEQ multiplex PCR; TCRdb has only the in-frame clones, and not every one. Among about 50,000 clones listed, roughly nine tenths were seen once. This CDR3 is built from 15 residues. Germline CDR1 reads MNHEY; CDR2 reads SVGAGI. V was clipped by 0 bases and J by 3 bases, with 11 bases between them. To note about this clone: What it binds is unknown.

This TCR was recovered from a man in his 60s with urothelial cancer. This sample comprised PBMCs, obtained around atezolizumab (anti-PD-L1) treatment. This chain joins TRBV6-5 and TRBJ1-2, with D perhaps TRBD1 (6 bases). The CDR3 sequence: CASSYSKGVYYGYTF. The CDR3 DNA reads as TGTGCCAGCAGTTACTCGAAGGGGGTTTACTATGGCTACACCTTC.